Each of the 27 T cell receptor beta chains below was sequenced from the same sample in a study of cytomegalovirus exposure and HLA in healthy donors. 13 Jbeta primers and 60 Vbeta primers were used for the PCR. The assay was immunoSEQ multiplex PCR, and TCRdb's table has in-frame clones only and misses some. Of 65,000 or so clones listed, roughly 60% are singletons. The sequencing sample was made of PBMCs. These receptors were taken from a man aged 30 to 45 in good health and CMV-seronegative.

The chain combines TRBV29-1 with TRBJ2-7; D is uncertain. The V end was cut by 7 bases, the J end by 0 bases, with 13 bases between. The germline V gene has CDR1 SQVTM and CDR2 ANQGSEA. This CDR3 is built from 13 residues. CDR3 amino acids: CSAENSLSYEQYF. For the CDR3, the DNA is TGCAGCGCCGAGAACTCCCTCTCCTACGAGCAGTACTTC.

This chain links TRBV29-1 with TRBJ2-5, with 7 nucleotides matching TRBD1. The CDR3 has 13 residues. After removal of 7 bases from V and 1 base from J, the junction contained 6 bases not matched to a gene. Germline CDR1 and CDR2: SQVTM and ANQGSEA. The DNA of the CDR3 is TGCAGCGGAGCCGACAGGGCCCAAGAGACCCAGTACTTC. Protein: CSGADRAQETQYF.

This CDR3 is CSVFTGENTEAFF. CDR3 nucleotides: TGCAGCGTTTTCACAGGGGAGAACACTGAAGCTTTCTTT. The V and J genes are TRBV29-1 and TRBJ1-1; TRBD1 agrees at 7 bases. The V gene end was trimmed by 5 bases and the J gene end by 1 base; junction bases not matched to a gene: 4. Per germline, CDR1 SQVTM and CDR2 ANQGSEA. This CDR3 spans 13 amino acids.

The chain links TRBV7-8 to TRBJ1-2, with D unclear. CDR3 length equals 13 residues. The V end lost 1 base, the J end lost 8 bases, and 11 bases lay between the germline ends. The germline gives CDR1 SGHVS, CDR2 FQNEAQ. The DNA of the CDR3 is TGTGCCAGCAGCTTAGTCCTGCTTCGGGGCTACACCTTC. Protein product: CASSLVLLRGYTF.

DNA of the CDR3: TGCAGCGTTGAGCGGGGGGGCACAGATACGCAGTATTTT. This gives the protein CSVERGGTDTQYF. This chain links TRBV29-1 with TRBJ2-3; 8 bases match TRBD2. Germline V gene lookup returns CDR1 SQVTM and CDR2 ANQGSEA. V was clipped by 3 bases and J by 1 base; unmatched bases: 0. The CDR3 is 13 amino acids.

The CDR3 sequence: CASSVTVPGQGAHEQFF. CDR3 DNA sequence: TGTGCCAGCAGCGTTACCGTACCGGGACAGGGGGCCCATGAGCAGTTCTTC. V is TRBV9 and J is TRBJ2-1; 12 bases line up with TRBD1. The CDR3 totals 17 residues. The V gene end was trimmed by 2 bases and the J gene end by 8 bases; junction bases not matched to a gene: 11. Germline V gene sequence: CDR1 SGDLS, CDR2 YYNGEE. Full variable domain (rest looked up from reference TRBV9 and TRBJ2-1): DSGVTQTPKHLITATGQRVTLRCSPRSGDLSVYWYQQSLDQGLQFLIQYYNGEERAKGNILERFSAQQFPDLHSELNLSSLELGDSALYFCASSVTVPGQGAHEQFFGPGTRLTVL.

As to this clone: Other DNA variants within this sample encode the same CDR3. The chain employs TRBV29-1 and TRBJ1-2; 8 positions match TRBD1. The CDR3 consists of 14 residues. Germline-derived CDR1 and CDR2 are SQVTM and ANQGSEA. After removal of 2 bases from V and 0 bases from J, the junction contained 2 bases not matched to a gene. For the CDR3, the DNA is TGCAGCGTTGAACCGACAGGGGCTAACTATGGCTACACCTTC. Protein: CSVEPTGANYGYTF.

The rearrangement links TRBV30 to TRBJ2-5; maybe TRBD2 (5 bases). Trimming took 0 bases from V and 6 from J, leaving 11 bases between them. Per germline, CDR1 GTSNPN and CDR2 SVGIG (reference sequence). The CDR3 covers 13 residues. The chain's CDR3 is CAWSVVDSKTQYF. The CDR3, as DNA: TGTGCCTGGAGTGTAGTGGACTCTAAGACCCAGTACTTC.

The chain couples TRBV29-1 to TRBJ2-1, with 8 bases identical to TRBD1. This CDR3 has 13 residues. CDR1 is SQVTM and CDR2 is ANQGSEA in the germline V gene. After removal of 7 bases from V and 7 bases from J, the junction contained 9 bases not matched to a gene. CDR3 residues: CSDRDRLNNEQFF. CDR3 nucleotides: TGCAGCGACCGGGACAGGTTAAATAATGAGCAGTTCTTC.

V usage is TRBV14 and J usage is TRBJ1-6; D gene uncertain. The V end lost 0 bases, the J end lost 7 bases, and 10 bases lay between the germline ends. Germline values: CDR1 SGHDN, CDR2 FVKESK. The CDR3 runs 15 residues. The CDR3 region is CASSQDARINSPLHF. DNA for the CDR3: TGTGCCAGCAGCCAAGATGCGCGGATAAATTCACCCCTCCACTTT.

The chain carries TRBV7-9 and TRBJ1-1; a weak D match, TRBD1 (5 bases). The CDR3 totals 14 residues. Germline CDR1 is SEHNR and CDR2 is FQNEAQ (reference sequence). V was cut by 6 bases and J by 4 bases, with 15 bases left in between. The CDR3 loop reads CASRTHGGSTEAFF. CDR3 in DNA: TGTGCCAGCAGAACCCACGGGGGTAGCACTGAAGCTTTCTTT.

The chain uses TRBV2 and TRBJ1-3; perhaps TRBD1 as D (5 bases). This CDR3 is 16 amino acids long. V was clipped by 6 bases and J by 6 bases, with 21 bases between them. In germline, CDR1 is SNHLY, CDR2 FYNNEI. The CDR3 nucleotides read TGTGCCAGCAGAGGTGGGACTTCGAGTATTCCAAACACCATATATTTT. It yields the protein CASRGGTSSIPNTIYF.

The chain links TRBV25-1 to TRBJ2-2; TRBD1 matches 7 bases. Trimming at V came to 5 bases and at J to 5 bases, leaving 8 bases not matched to a gene. Germline lookup yields CDR1 MGHDK and CDR2 SYGVNS. This CDR3 comprises 15 residues. The CDR3 nucleotides are TGTGCCAGCAGTTACCGGGACAGAGGGACCGGGGAGCTGTTTTTT. Translation gives CASSYRDRGTGELFF. Based on the CDR3 plus reference TRBV25-1 and TRBJ2-2, the full variable domain is EADIYQTPRYLVIGTGKKITLECSQTMGHDKMYWYQQDPGMELHLIHYSYGVNSTEKGDLSSESTVSRIRTEHFPLTLESARPSHTSQYLCASSYRDRGTGELFFGEGSRLTVL.

This clone showed up just a few times. The gene calls are TRBV2 and TRBJ2-7, with D tentatively TRBD1 (6 bases). Germline CDR1 reads SNHLY; CDR2 reads FYNNEI. The length of the CDR3 is 13 residues. The V and J ends lost 10 bases and 4 bases respectively, with 17 bases between them. The CDR3 sequence: CANSFSRGYEQYF. CDR3 DNA: TGTGCCAATTCCTTCTCGAGGGGGTACGAGCAGTACTTC.

The chain employs TRBV9 and TRBJ1-2, with TRBD1 as a possible D gene (5 bases). The CDR3 runs 15 residues. Germline-derived CDR1 and CDR2 are SGDLS and YYNGEE. Trimming left V 4 bases short and J 8 bases short, with 21 bases between. CDR3 sequence reads: CASSTLTGSVGGYTF. DNA for the CDR3: TGTGCCAGCAGCACCCTAACAGGCAGCGTAGGGGGCTACACCTTC.

This sequence joins TRBV7-9 and TRBJ1-4; possible D gene TRBD1, 6 bases. Germline V lookup: CDR1 SEHNR, CDR2 FQNEAQ (reference sequence). The germline V and J ends were trimmed by 5 bases and 8 bases, with 18 bases remaining between them. This CDR3 comprises 15 residues. CDR3 sequence reads: CASSTSTGSGEKLFF. DNA for the CDR3: TGTGCCAGCAGCACCTCAACAGGGTCTGGAGAAAAACTGTTTTTT.

The chain recombines TRBV30 with TRBJ2-5; D is unresolved. There are 12 residues in the CDR3. Germline V gene data show CDR1 as GTSNPN and CDR2 as SVGIG (reference sequence). The germline V and J ends were trimmed by 0 bases and 5 bases, with 7 bases remaining between them. CDR3 region: CAWSVLPETQYF. As DNA, the CDR3 is TGTGCCTGGAGTGTACTCCCCGAGACCCAGTACTTC.

V usage is TRBV30 and J usage is TRBJ1-2, with unresolved D. The V end was cut by 2 bases, the J end by 3 bases, with 13 bases between. The germline V gene has CDR1 GTSNPN and CDR2 SVGIG (reference sequence). The CDR3 is 14 residues long. The DNA for the CDR3 is TGTGCCTGGAGTCGGTCGAGACGGGACTATGGCTACACCTTC. It codes for CAWSRSRRDYGYTF. Full variable domain (rest looked up from reference TRBV30 and TRBJ1-2): SQTIHQWPATLVQPVGSPLSLECTVEGTSNPNLYWYRQAAGRGLQLLFYSVGIGQISSEVPQNLSASRPQDRQFILSSKKLLLSDSGFYLCAWSRSRRDYGYTFGSGTRLTVV.

J is TRBJ1-2 and V is TRBV7-8; 9 nucleotides align to TRBD1. CDR3 length: 16 residues. Germline loops: CDR1 SGHVS, CDR2 FQNEAQ. J gave up 0 bases and V 5 bases, and 7 bases lay outside the gene matches. CDR3 residues: CASSPGGQGANYGYTF. For the CDR3, the DNA is TGTGCCAGCAGCCCCGGGGGACAGGGAGCTAACTATGGCTACACCTTC.

The chain combines TRBV6-1 with TRBJ2-1; TRBD2 matches 10 bases. This CDR3 has 14 residues. Trimming cost V 8 bases and J 7 bases; bases outside gene matches: 8. Germline lookup yields CDR1 MNHNS and CDR2 SASEGT. The CDR3 spells CASHPAGGPNEQFF. The DNA of the CDR3 is TGTGCCAGCCACCCAGCGGGGGGGCCTAATGAGCAGTTCTTC.

The table lists this clone with a few counts. The chain is built from TRBV4-1 and TRBJ2-3; possible D gene TRBD2, 7 bases. Germline values: CDR1 MGHRA, CDR2 YSYEKL. CDR3 length: 17 amino acids. Trimming took 1 base from V and 3 from J, leaving 17 bases between them. CDR3 nucleotide sequence: TGCGCCAGCAGCCAAGCGGGGGGCCGTTTTTCTACAGATACGCAGTATTTT. Translated, it gives CASSQAGGRFSTDTQYF.

The CDR3 DNA reads TGTGCCAGCAGTACGGACAGAATGAACACTGAAGCTTTCTTT. Translation gives CASSTDRMNTEAFF. This chain links TRBV2 with TRBJ1-1; perhaps TRBD1 as D (6 bases). The V end lost 5 bases, the J end lost 0 bases, and 10 bases lay between the germline ends. Germline V lookup: CDR1 SNHLY, CDR2 FYNNEI. The CDR3 runs 14 residues.

This chain connects TRBV5-4 to TRBJ2-2; 11 bases agree with TRBD2. The CDR3 consists of 18 residues. V lost 2 bases, J lost 2 bases, and 8 bases stayed unmatched. Germline V gene data show CDR1 as SGHNT and CDR2 as YYREEE (reference sequence). CDR3 in amino acids: CASSLGSGGAFNTGELFF. The CDR3 nucleotides read TGTGCCAGCAGCTTAGGTAGCGGGGGGGCCTTCAACACCGGGGAGCTGTTTTTT.

The chain couples TRBV6-1 to TRBJ2-5, with 8 nucleotides matching TRBD2. The V segment lost 0 bases and the J segment 1 base; nucleotides outside the gene matches: 4. CDR3 size: 16 residues. Germline-derived CDR1 and CDR2 are MNHNS and SASEGT. Here the CDR3 DNA reads TGTGCCAGCAGTGAAGCGCGGGGGGCGACCCAAGAGACCCAGTACTTC. Protein sequence: CASSEARGATQETQYF.

This chain connects TRBV7-9 to TRBJ2-7; D call uncertain. Germline lookup yields CDR1 SEHNR and CDR2 FQNEAQ (reference sequence). This CDR3 is 12 amino acids long. V lost 5 bases and J 3 bases, leaving 8 bases between the germline ends. This CDR3 is CASSPTNYEQYF. The CDR3 nucleotides read TGTGCCAGCAGCCCTACGAACTACGAGCAGTACTTC.

This clone has only a few counts. J is TRBJ2-7 and V is TRBV13, with 9 bases identical to TRBD1. V lost 3 bases and J lost 4; bases outside the gene matches: 4. The CDR3 sequence is 14 residues long. CDR1 PRHDT and CDR2 FYEKMQ come from the germline V gene (reference sequence). CDR3 protein: CASSLGQGRYEQYF. CDR3 DNA sequence: TGTGCCAGCAGCTTGGGACAGGGCCGATACGAGCAGTACTTC. Drawing the rest from reference TRBV13 and TRBJ2-7, the complete variable domain is AAGVIQSPRHLIKEKRETATLKCYPIPRHDTVYWYQQGPGQDPQFLISFYEKMQSDKGSIPDRFSAQQFSDYHSELNMSSLELGDSALYFCASSLGQGRYEQYFGPGTRLTVT.

The V and J genes are TRBV2 and TRBJ2-1, with 7 bases fitting TRBD2. This CDR3 has 12 residues. V was pared by 7 bases and J by 5 bases, with 2 bases of the junction left unmatched. Looked up from germline, CDR1 is SNHLY and CDR2 is FYNNEI. CDR3 residues: CASTSGDNEQFF. CDR3 in DNA: TGTGCCAGCACCAGCGGGGACAATGAGCAGTTCTTC. Full variable domain (rest looked up from reference TRBV2 and TRBJ2-1): EPEVTQTPSHQVTQMGQEVILRCVPISNHLYFYWYRQILGQKVEFLVSFYNNEISEKSEIFDDQFSVERPDGSNFTLKIRSTKLEDSAMYFCASTSGDNEQFFGPGTRLTVL.